A selection of T cell receptor beta chains follows, all from one sample in a study of CD8 T cells in ankylosing spondylitis. TCRdb itself ran the 5' RACE reads through MiXCR, one entry per CDR3 protein. Of roughly 400,000 distinct CDR3 sequences listed, under 25% are singletons. The material sequenced was blood, either unsorted or a sorted T cell fraction (not recorded which). The receptors were sampled from a male donor with ankylosing spondylitis. Both conserved end residues are part of each CDR3. The D gene is left open where the match is weak. The size field is filled for only some rows; it gives once, few, many or a size class.

TGTGCCAGCAGCGTATCCCACGCCACTAACACCGGGGAGCTGTTTTTT,CASSVSHATNTGELFF,TRBV9,.,TRBJ2-2,few
TGCAGCACGAAAGTCCCTTTCTCCTACAATGAGCAGTTCTTC,CSTKVPFSYNEQFF,TRBV20-1,.,TRBJ2-1,.
TGTGCCAGCAGGTATACAGGGACCACTAATGAAAAACTGTTTTTT,CASRYTGTTNEKLFF,TRBV7-9,.,TRBJ1-4,few
TGTGCCAGCAGGCCCGGGACAGGGGCTACACGAAACACCGGGGAGCTGTTTTTT,CASRPGTGATRNTGELFF,TRBV11-1,TRBD1,TRBJ2-2,.
TGTGCCAGCAGCTATGACAGGGGAGAGACCCAGTACTTC,CASSYDRGETQYF,TRBV9,TRBD1,TRBJ2-5,once
TGTGCCAGCACCCCGGGACTAGCGGGAGTAGATACGCAGTATTTT,CASTPGLAGVDTQYF,TRBV12-3/TRBV12-4,TRBD2,TRBJ2-3,many
TGTGCCATCAGCTTGGTCCCTCCCTATGGCTACACCTTC,CAISLVPPYGYTF,TRBV10-3,.,TRBJ1-2,.
TGTGCCAGCCGGGATAGTAGCGGGAAGGACACCGGGGAGCTGTTTTTT,CASRDSSGKDTGELFF,TRBV4-2,TRBD2,TRBJ2-2,many
TGTGCCAGCAGTAACGGGAGGCACTCCTACAATGAGCAGTTCTTC,CASSNGRHSYNEQFF,TRBV6-2/TRBV6-3,TRBD2,TRBJ2-1,few
TGCGCCAGCAGCTTGGGGTCCGGAACTAGCGTTGAGCAGTTCTTC,CASSLGSGTSVEQFF,TRBV5-1,TRBD2,TRBJ2-1,.
TGTGCTAGTGCCCTTTGGGGAGGCGGGTCCTACAATGAGCAGTTCTTC,CASALWGGGSYNEQFF,TRBV12-5,.,TRBJ2-1,.
TGTGCCACCGGGAGACCCGGGGAGCTGTTTTTT,CATGRPGELFF,TRBV2,.,TRBJ2-2,.
TGCAGTGCTAGGGGGGCAGGGGCGGATGGTGAAGCTTTCTTT,CSARGAGADGEAFF,TRBV20-1,.,TRBJ1-1,.
TGCAGTGCTAGAGATCGGGGGGGCCTCTACAATGAGCAGTTCTTC,CSARDRGGLYNEQFF,TRBV20-1,TRBD2,TRBJ2-1,few
TGCGCCAGCAGCTTGGATAGCGGGAGCTACAATGAGCAGTTCTTC,CASSLDSGSYNEQFF,TRBV5-1,TRBD2,TRBJ2-1,many
TGTGCCAGCAGCTTACAGGGGGCGGTTTCACCCCTCCACTTT,CASSLQGAVSPLHF,TRBV11-2,TRBD1,TRBJ1-6,.
TGTGCCAGCAGTCTCGGGACTAGCGCCAATGAGCAGTTCTTC,CASSLGTSANEQFF,TRBV6-1,TRBD2,TRBJ2-1,.
TGTGCCACCAGAAAGATAAATCTGGACCGATTGGACTCCTACGAGCAGTACTTC,CATRKINLDRLDSYEQYF,TRBV15,.,TRBJ2-7,few
TGCGCCAGCAGCTTGGAGGGACAGGGGGTCACTGAAGCTTTCTTT,CASSLEGQGVTEAFF,TRBV5-1,TRBD1,TRBJ1-1,few
TGCGCCAGCAGCTTTCAGCCCGGGGCCTATGGCTACACCTTC,CASSFQPGAYGYTF,TRBV5-1,.,TRBJ1-2,.
TGTGCCAGCACCCGCGGGCAGGGCATCTACGAGCAGTACTTC,CASTRGQGIYEQYF,TRBV6-2/TRBV6-3,.,TRBJ2-7,.
TGTGCCAGCAGCGGTCAAGAGACCCAGTACTTC,CASSGQETQYF,TRBV5-1,.,TRBJ2-5,many
TGTGCCAGCTCACCATCAGGACTGAACACTGAAGCTTTCTTT,CASSPSGLNTEAFF,TRBV18,.,TRBJ1-1,few
TGCAGCGTTATCGGCACCCCCTTCTCCTACGAGCAGTACTTC,CSVIGTPFSYEQYF,TRBV29-1,.,TRBJ2-7,once
TGTGCCAGCAGTCCCTATCTGGAGAACACTGAAGCTTTCTTT,CASSPYLENTEAFF,TRBV28,.,TRBJ1-1,.
TGCAGCGTTGATTCCGGGACAGCCTATGGCTACACCTTC,CSVDSGTAYGYTF,TRBV29-1,TRBD1,TRBJ1-2,many
TGTGCCAGCAGCCCTAGTCCCGACCGGTATGGCTACACCTTC,CASSPSPDRYGYTF,TRBV9,.,TRBJ1-2,many
TGCAGTGCTAGAGATCGGTTTATTCAAGATACGCAGTATTTT,CSARDRFIQDTQYF,TRBV20-1,.,TRBJ2-3,.
TGTGCCAGCAGCTCTCGGCAGACAGATACGCAGTATTTT,CASSSRQTDTQYF,TRBV7-2,.,TRBJ2-3,.
TGTGCCAGCAAGGACAGGGGCGATCAGCCCCAGCATTTT,CASKDRGDQPQHF,TRBV6-6,TRBD1,TRBJ1-5,.
TGTGCCAGCAGCATCGGGCCTTACGAATCCCAGCCCCAGCATTTT,CASSIGPYESQPQHF,TRBV9,.,TRBJ1-5,once
TGTGCCAGTGCCCACCCCGTGGGGAGCGGGCGTGATACGCAGTATTTT,CASAHPVGSGRDTQYF,TRBV3-1,.,TRBJ2-3,once
TGTGCCAGCAGAAGATCGGTATCCTCTGGAAACACCATATATTTT,CASRRSVSSGNTIYF,TRBV7-2,.,TRBJ1-3,few
TGTGCCAGCAGCGTCCAACCGGGCCGGTCTGTTGAAAAACTGTTTTTT,CASSVQPGRSVEKLFF,TRBV28,.,TRBJ1-4,few
TGTGCCAGCAGTTTACCCAGGGCCGCAGTTCCTGAAGCTTTCTTT,CASSLPRAAVPEAFF,TRBV28,.,TRBJ1-1,few
TGTGCCAGCAGCAAAAAATGGGGGATCCAAGAGACCCAGTACTTC,CASSKKWGIQETQYF,TRBV21-1,.,TRBJ2-5,.
TGCAGTGCTGCACAGGGGTGGGGGAACGAGCAGTACTTC,CSAAQGWGNEQYF,TRBV20-1,TRBD1,TRBJ2-7,.
TGTGCCAGCAGCGCCAGGGACAGCTATGGCTACACCTTC,CASSARDSYGYTF,TRBV7-8,TRBD1,TRBJ1-2,few
TGTGCCAGCAGTGAACTGGGGGCGAAGACCCAGTACTTC,CASSELGAKTQYF,TRBV2,.,TRBJ2-5,.
TGTGCCATCAGTGAGTCGACTAGCGGGAGGGCCATACAGACCCAGTACTTC,CAISESTSGRAIQTQYF,TRBV10-3,TRBD2,TRBJ2-5,.
TGTGCCAGCAGCTTACGACAGGGGGCGTTCTACGAGCAGTACTTC,CASSLRQGAFYEQYF,TRBV7-2,TRBD1,TRBJ2-7,once
TGTGCCAGCAGCCCGGACCCCAGGGAAGAGACCCAGTACTTC,CASSPDPREETQYF,TRBV5-4,.,TRBJ2-5,.
TGTGCCAGCAGCTTAGCGCTTAGGGATGACTATGGCTACACCTTC,CASSLALRDDYGYTF,TRBV7-2,.,TRBJ1-2,.
TGTGCCAGCTCGCAGTCAATAGCGGGTGAGCAGTTCTTC,CASSQSIAGEQFF,TRBV18,TRBD2,TRBJ2-1,.
TGTGCCAGCAGCTTAAGGGTAGCGGGAGCTATGGATGAGCAGTTCTTC,CASSLRVAGAMDEQFF,TRBV7-9,TRBD2,TRBJ2-1,.
TGCAGTGCTATCGTCCCGACTAGCGGGAACAATGAGCAGTTCTTC,CSAIVPTSGNNEQFF,TRBV20-1,TRBD2,TRBJ2-1,many
TGTGCCAGCTCACCCCTGCATGGCAATCAGCCCCAGCATTTT,CASSPLHGNQPQHF,TRBV18,.,TRBJ1-5,.
TGTGCCAGCAGCTTAGTCGGACGGACGACTAGCGGGGACAATGAGCAGTTCTTC,CASSLVGRTTSGDNEQFF,TRBV11-1,TRBD2,TRBJ2-1,few
TGCGCCAGCAGCAAGCTAACAGGGGCTGGGGCCAACGTCCTGACTTTC,CASSKLTGAGANVLTF,TRBV4-3,TRBD1,TRBJ2-6,few
TGTGCCAGCAGGCCTCTGGCGGGAGTATCCTACGAGCAGTACTTC,CASRPLAGVSYEQYF,TRBV13,TRBD2,TRBJ2-7,.
TGTGCCAGCAGTACGGCTGAGTCACCCCTCCACTTT,CASSTAESPLHF,TRBV6-2/TRBV6-3,.,TRBJ1-6,.
TGCAGCGTTGATTTCCGGGGACTAGCGGGAGGGCGTAATTGGAATGAGCAGTTCTTC,CSVDFRGLAGGRNWNEQFF,TRBV29-1,TRBD2,TRBJ2-1,many
TGCAGTGCTAGAGTCTGGGAAGAGGGCTACACCTTC,CSARVWEEGYTF,TRBV20-1,.,TRBJ1-2,.
TGTGCCAGCAGCTTCGAGAACACTGAAGCTTTCTTT,CASSFENTEAFF,TRBV7-2,.,TRBJ1-1,many
TGTGCCAGTAGTGTCATCCCTAGCGGGAGCTCCTACGAGCAGTACTTC,CASSVIPSGSSYEQYF,TRBV19,TRBD2,TRBJ2-7,.
TGCGCCAGCAGCTTAGGGACAGCCTACAATGAGCAGTTCTTC,CASSLGTAYNEQFF,TRBV5-1,TRBD1,TRBJ2-1,many